This is a list of T cell receptor beta chains from one sample in a study of cytomegalovirus exposure and HLA in healthy donors. Assay: immunoSEQ multiplex PCR; the TCRdb copy retains only in-frame clones and omits some. The table shows about 170,000 clones, with 80% to 90% occurring only once. The sequenced sample consisted of PBMCs. The source is a woman between 18 and 29 years old in good health and CMV-seronegative. Both conserved end residues are part of each CDR3. Fields, in order: V gene, D gene, J gene, clone size, CDR3 DNA, CDR3 protein. D genes are given only for firm matches. Expanded clones get a size class; other rows say once, few or many, or leave the size out.

v_call: TRBV5-1
d_call: NA
j_call: TRBJ2-2
clone_size: NA
cdr3_nt: TGCGCCAGCAGCTTAGGAGCCGGGTCGAACACCGGGGAGCTGTTTTTT
cdr3_aa: CASSLGAGSNTGELFF

v_call: TRBV10-3
d_call: NA
j_call: TRBJ2-7
clone_size: few
cdr3_nt: TGTGCCAGCAGTGAATTTCAGGAGGGCCCCTACGAGCAGTACTTC
cdr3_aa: CASSEFQEGPYEQYF

v_call: TRBV28
d_call: TRBD2
j_call: TRBJ2-5
clone_size: NA
cdr3_nt: TGTGCCAGCAGTTCGACTAGCGGGAGGGCTGAGGAGACCCAGTACTTC
cdr3_aa: CASSSTSGRAEETQYF

v_call: TRBV5-5
d_call: TRBD1
j_call: TRBJ2-1
clone_size: few
cdr3_nt: TGTGCCAGCAGCTTCGCCGGGACAGTATACAATGAGCAGTTCTTC
cdr3_aa: CASSFAGTVYNEQFF

v_call: TRBV5-4
d_call: NA
j_call: TRBJ1-1
clone_size: NA
cdr3_nt: TGTGCCAGCAGCTCTCAGCGGTTTACCCCCACTGAAGCTTTCTTT
cdr3_aa: CASSSQRFTPTEAFF

v_call: TRBV5-6
d_call: NA
j_call: TRBJ1-4
clone_size: NA
cdr3_nt: TGTGCCAGCAGCTTGGGGACATACGAAAAACTGTTTTTT
cdr3_aa: CASSLGTYEKLFF

v_call: TRBV30
d_call: NA
j_call: TRBJ1-5
clone_size: NA
cdr3_nt: TGTGCCTGGAGTTCCGGTTCTAGGGGGAATCAGCCCCAGCATTTT
cdr3_aa: CAWSSGSRGNQPQHF

v_call: TRBV27
d_call: NA
j_call: TRBJ2-7
clone_size: NA
cdr3_nt: TGTGCCAGCAGTTCGCGACAGGCCTCGTACGAGCAGTACTTC
cdr3_aa: CASSSRQASYEQYF

v_call: TRBV7-8
d_call: NA
j_call: TRBJ1-2
clone_size: NA
cdr3_nt: TGTGCCAGCAGCTTATCGACAGTCCACTATGGCTACACCTTC
cdr3_aa: CASSLSTVHYGYTF

v_call: TRBV19
d_call: NA
j_call: TRBJ1-1
clone_size: NA
cdr3_nt: TGTGCCAGTAGTATAGGAGTGAACACTGAAGCTTTCTTT
cdr3_aa: CASSIGVNTEAFF

v_call: TRBV7-3
d_call: NA
j_call: TRBJ2-7
clone_size: NA
cdr3_nt: TGTGCCAGCAGCTTATCCCCTTCCTACGAGCAGTACTTC
cdr3_aa: CASSLSPSYEQYF

v_call: TRBV6-4
d_call: TRBD2
j_call: TRBJ2-3
clone_size: NA
cdr3_nt: TGTGCCAGCAGTGACCAGACTAGCGGGCCAGATACGCAGTATTTT
cdr3_aa: CASSDQTSGPDTQYF

v_call: TRBV7-8
d_call: NA
j_call: TRBJ1-5
clone_size: few
cdr3_nt: TGTGCCAGCAGGCTAACAGGGCTGGAACAGCCCCAGCATTTT
cdr3_aa: CASRLTGLEQPQHF

v_call: TRBV27
d_call: NA
j_call: TRBJ1-1
clone_size: NA
cdr3_nt: TGTGCCAGCAGTCCGATGACAGACGGGAACACTGAAGCTTTCTTT
cdr3_aa: CASSPMTDGNTEAFF

v_call: TRBV28
d_call: NA
j_call: TRBJ1-2
clone_size: NA
cdr3_nt: TGTGCCAGTTTTAGTAGAACCCTAAACTATGGCTACACCTTC
cdr3_aa: CASFSRTLNYGYTF

v_call: TRBV6-4
d_call: NA
j_call: TRBJ1-1
clone_size: NA
cdr3_nt: TGTGCCAGCAAAGGGGAAGTGAACACTGAAGCTTTCTTT
cdr3_aa: CASKGEVNTEAFF

v_call: TRBV28
d_call: TRBD2
j_call: TRBJ2-3
clone_size: NA
cdr3_nt: TGTGCCAGCAGTCCTTCACTAGCGGGAGATGCAGATACGCAGTATTTT
cdr3_aa: CASSPSLAGDADTQYF

v_call: TRBV5-4
d_call: NA
j_call: TRBJ1-2
clone_size: once
cdr3_nt: TGTGCCAGCACTGCGGAAACTAACTATGGCTACACCTTC
cdr3_aa: CASTAETNYGYTF

v_call: TRBV5-1
d_call: TRBD2
j_call: TRBJ2-1
clone_size: NA
cdr3_nt: TGCGCCAGCAGCTTGGGGGAGGGGTGGCCTTACAATGAGCAGTTCTTC
cdr3_aa: CASSLGEGWPYNEQFF

v_call: TRBV7-9
d_call: TRBD2
j_call: TRBJ2-7
clone_size: NA
cdr3_nt: TGTGCCAGCAGAAAACTAGCGGGAGGGCCTTCCTACGAGCAGTACTTC
cdr3_aa: CASRKLAGGPSYEQYF

v_call: TRBV7-9
d_call: NA
j_call: TRBJ2-1
clone_size: NA
cdr3_nt: TGTGCCAGCAGCTTAGCGTACCAGGGAAAGAATGAGCAGTTCTTC
cdr3_aa: CASSLAYQGKNEQFF

v_call: TRBV6-1
d_call: NA
j_call: TRBJ1-5
clone_size: once
cdr3_nt: TGTGCCAGCAGTGAGGGCGTCGGTCAGCCCCAGCATTTT
cdr3_aa: CASSEGVGQPQHF

v_call: TRBV5-4
d_call: TRBD1
j_call: TRBJ1-1
clone_size: few
cdr3_nt: TGTGCCAGCAGCTTGTACAGGACAGGGGACTTTAACACTGAAGCTTTCTTT
cdr3_aa: CASSLYRTGDFNTEAFF

v_call: TRBV6-5
d_call: NA
j_call: TRBJ2-7
clone_size: NA
cdr3_nt: TGTGCCAGCAGCCGGGACAACCCCTACGAGCGGTACTTC
cdr3_aa: CASSRDNPYERYF

v_call: TRBV5-6
d_call: TRBD2
j_call: TRBJ2-1
clone_size: NA
cdr3_nt: TGTGCCAGCAGCCGACGAGTTAGCGGGAGGAGGTCCTACAATGAGCAGTTCTTC
cdr3_aa: CASSRRVSGRRSYNEQFF

v_call: TRBV5-1
d_call: TRBD2
j_call: TRBJ2-7
clone_size: NA
cdr3_nt: TGCGCCAGCAGCGCGGGGGTTCCCTACGAGCAGTACTTC
cdr3_aa: CASSAGVPYEQYF

v_call: TRBV28
d_call: NA
j_call: TRBJ2-1
clone_size: once
cdr3_nt: TGTGCCAGCAGTTTGGGCCACAGGGTGGATGAGCAGTTCTTC
cdr3_aa: CASSLGHRVDEQFF

v_call: TRBV14
d_call: NA
j_call: TRBJ1-2
clone_size: NA
cdr3_nt: TGTGCCAGCAGCCAATTAACTAACTATGGCTACACCTTC
cdr3_aa: CASSQLTNYGYTF

v_call: TRBV5-1
d_call: TRBD2
j_call: TRBJ2-1
clone_size: NA
cdr3_nt: TGCGCCAGCAGCTTGGGGGGACTAGCCTACGGGAATGAGCAGTTCTTC
cdr3_aa: CASSLGGLAYGNEQFF

v_call: TRBV5-8
d_call: TRBD2
j_call: TRBJ2-7
clone_size: NA
cdr3_nt: TGTGCCAGCAGCCGCTCCGGGACTAGCTCCTACGAGCAGTACTTC
cdr3_aa: CASSRSGTSSYEQYF